What follows describes a single T cell receptor (beta chain). The antigen is unknown. This sample was taken from a study of T cell repertoires in cytomegalovirus infection. Study conclusions and caveats: Cumulative public TCR beta family frequency identified carriers of CMV plus the relevant HLA.

V gave up 4 bases and J gave up 3 bases, with 15 bases separating them. The CDR3 spans 15 residues. Germline loops: CDR1 SGHVS, CDR2 FNYEAQ. TCRdb passed the reads through MiXCR, listing each CDR3 protein once. The repertoire includes around 89,000 distinct CDR3 sequences, 25% to 35% of them detected once, and approximately 71% sits in the top ten. This specimen consisted of CD8+ T cells from cultured PBMCs, obtained from culture after CMV antigen stimulation. The TCR sequence derives from a human donor in good health (CMV status not recorded). Some clones in this sample may be carry-over from other donors' samples. This chain uses TRBV7-6 with TRBJ1-1; perhaps TRBD1 as D (6 bases). The CDR3 here is CASSSNRAQDTEAFF. As DNA, the CDR3 is TGTGCCAGCAGCTCAAACAGGGCCCAGGACACTGAAGCTTTCTTT.